The 8 T cell receptor beta chains given below trace back to one sample, sequenced in a study of blood T cell repertoires in COVID-19. Profiling relied on immunoSEQ multiplex PCR, and the TCRdb table lists in-frame clones only, not all of them. The top ten clones hold 7.5% to 9.5% of a sample with some 170,000 clones, around 85% of them seen once. The sample taken for sequencing was peripheral blood. The receptors derive from a woman in her sixties or seventies with acute or convalescent COVID-19.

The V gene is TRBV7-6, the J gene TRBJ1-1; 8 bases are shared with TRBD1. CDR1 is SGHVS, CDR2 FNYEAQ, per germline. J gave up 10 bases and V 5 bases, and 12 bases lay outside the gene matches. CDR3 length equals 14 residues. CDR3 nucleotides: TGTGCCAGCAGCCAAGAATCCCCAGGGGGCTCAGCTTTCTTT. Translated, it gives CASSQESPGGSAFF.

The chain joins TRBV7-6 to TRBJ1-1; D unresolved. CDR3 length: 15 amino acids. Germline assignment: CDR1 SGHVS and CDR2 FNYEAQ. The V and J ends lost 4 bases and 0 bases respectively, with 12 bases between them. CDR3 loop: CASSSTRGMNTEAFF. The CDR3 nucleotides read TGTGCCAGCAGCTCGACGCGAGGGATGAACACTGAAGCTTTCTTT.

Turning to this clone: One junction end does not reproduce the germline sequence, and a read error may be involved. The chain has TRBV4-2 and TRBJ2-1; 9 positions match TRBD1. This CDR3 comprises 13 residues. The germline V gene encodes CDR1 LGHNA and CDR2 YNFKEQ. The CDR3 spells CASSLPTRDRVIF. CDR3 coding DNA: TGTGCCAGCAGCCTTCCGACCCGGGACAGGGTGATCTTC.

This clone was counted between two and nine times. The V and J genes are TRBV6-1 and TRBJ2-1, with unresolved D. Germline V gives CDR1 MNHNS, CDR2 SASEGT. There are 12 residues in the CDR3. Trimming took off 0 bases at V and 8 bases at J, with 5 bases between the two ends. Here the CDR3 reads CASSEAGDEQFF. The CDR3, as DNA: TGTGCCAGCAGTGAAGCCGGAGATGAGCAGTTCTTC.

Concerning this clone itself: This sample includes further DNA sequences coding for the same CDR3. The rearrangement links TRBV19 to TRBJ1-5, with 10 nucleotides matching TRBD1. The germline V gene encodes CDR1 LNHDA and CDR2 SQIVND (reference sequence). V gave up 5 bases and J gave up 2 bases; unmatched junction bases: 0. This CDR3 is built from 14 residues. CDR3 amino acids: CASSGTGGNQPQHF. DNA of the CDR3: TGTGCCAGTAGTGGGACAGGGGGCAATCAGCCCCAGCATTTT.

The chain uses TRBV28 and TRBJ2-7, with D perhaps matching TRBD2 (5 bases). In germline, CDR1 is MDHEN, CDR2 SYDVKM. The CDR3 is 14 residues long. Trimming removed 3 bases at V and 1 base at J, with 10 bases between. In DNA form, the CDR3 reads TGTGCCAGCAGTTTGCGGGCACCTTCCTACGAGCAGTACTTC. This codes for CASSLRAPSYEQYF.

The DNA of the CDR3 is TGTGCCAGCAGCCGACCGAGAGGGACAGGGGAGACCCAGTACTTC. Amino acids: CASSRPRGTGETQYF. The genes are TRBV28 and TRBJ2-5; 9 nucleotides match TRBD1. J was trimmed by 5 bases and V by 6 bases; bases with no gene match: 10. The CDR3 is made up of 15 amino acids. From germline, CDR1 is MDHEN and CDR2 SYDVKM.

J is TRBJ1-6 and V is TRBV5-5; D is possibly TRBD1 (6 bases). Trimming left V 2 bases short and J 6 bases short, with 9 bases between. The CDR3 runs 14 residues. From germline, CDR1 is SGHKS and CDR2 YYEKEE (reference sequence). The CDR3 loop reads CASSFPGVNSPLHF. As DNA, the CDR3 is TGTGCCAGCAGCTTCCCAGGGGTTAATTCACCCCTCCACTTT. Together with reference TRBV5-5 and TRBJ1-6, the CDR3 gives the full variable domain: DAGVTQSPTHLIKTRGQQVTLRCSPISGHKSVSWYQQVLGQGPQFIFQYYEKEERGRGNFPDRFSARQFPNYSSELNVNALLLGDSALYLCASSFPGVNSPLHFGNGTRLTVT.